The 31 T cell receptor beta chains presented below share a single source sample, sequenced in a study of metastatic and nonmetastatic thyroid tumors (dated by TCRdb to the early 2020s). No treatment had been received by any patient before thyroid surgery. Preparation of the library involved PCR. Sequencing took place on an Illumina HiSeq 4000. The public reads were quality trimmed at Q25 with fastp and then assembled into clones with MiXCR by TCRdb, keeping productive beta chains. The sample table lists some 38,000 clones, approximately 15% of them with a count of one. The ten largest clonotypes hold more than 8% of the sample. The sequencing input was blood. Receptors were obtained from a female donor with papillary thyroid cancer or a benign thyroid nodule (not recorded which). Some clones in this sample may be carry-over from other donors' samples.

The table lists this clone with many counts. This rearrangement joins TRBV7-2 to TRBJ2-1, with D perhaps matching TRBD2 (5 bases). Germline V gene lookup returns CDR1 SGHTA and CDR2 FQGNSA. This CDR3 has 14 residues. Between the trimmed V and J ends, which lost 5 bases and 8 bases, there was a span of 16 bases. CDR3: CASSAGLAADEQFF. In DNA, the CDR3 is TGTGCCAGCAGCGCCGGACTGGCGGCGGATGAGCAGTTCTTC.

This clone is labeled medium-sized. The junction does not match germline at one end; this may be a read error. The CDR3 reads CASSFWVRGASNEQYF. CDR3 in DNA: TGTGCCAGCAGTTTCTGGGTAAGAGGGGCCTCCAACGAGCAGTACTTC. The gene calls are TRBV28 and TRBJ2-7, with D perhaps being TRBD1 or TRBD2 (5 bases each). The germline V gene has CDR1 MDHEN and CDR2 SYDVKM. This CDR3 is built from 16 residues. Supplemented by reference TRBV28 and TRBJ2-7, the full variable domain reads DVKVTQSSRYLVKRTGEKVFLECVQDMDHENMFWYRQDPGLGLRLIYFSYDVKMKEKGDIPEGYSVSREKKERFSLILESASTNQTSMYLCASSFWVRGASNEQYFGPGTRLTVT.

Only a few counts were recorded for this clone. A much more abundant neighbour one base away suggests this may be a read error. A read error is likely, as this CDR3 ends without the conserved phenylalanine or tryptophan. The genes are TRBV27 and TRBJ1-5; no firm D call. CDR1 and CDR2 (germline): MNHEY, SMNVEV (reference sequence). CDR3 length: 13 residues. The CDR3 here is CAGSRRSGQPQHL. For the CDR3, the DNA is TGTGCCGGCAGTAGGCGGTCGGGCCAGCCCCAGCATCTT.

The chain couples TRBV5-1 to TRBJ1-1; D is possibly TRBD1 (5 bases). This CDR3 has 15 residues. In germline, CDR1 is SGHRS, CDR2 YFSETQ. The V gene lost 3 bases and the J gene lost 0 bases, with 12 bases spanning the gap. CDR3 bases: TGCGCCAGCAGCTCGTGGGGGACTGTGAACACTGAAGCTTTCTTT. Protein: CASSSWGTVNTEAFF. Drawing the rest from reference TRBV5-1 and TRBJ1-1, the complete variable domain is KAGVTQTPRYLIKTRGQQVTLSCSPISGHRSVSWYQQTPGQGLQFLFEYFSETQRNKGNFPGRFSGRQFSNSRSEMNVSTLELGDSALYLCASSSWGTVNTEAFFGQGTRLTVV.

A few counts support this clone. With a much larger clone just one base away, this may be a read error. The sample holds other DNA sequences that translate to the same CDR3. The chain carries TRBV19 and TRBJ1-1, with no clear D. In germline, CDR1 is LNHDA, CDR2 SQIVND (reference sequence). The CDR3 is 12 residues long. This CDR3 reads CASSMRATEAFF. The DNA of the CDR3 is TGCGCCAGTAGTATGAGGGCCACTGAAGCTTTCTTT.

This clone came up many times. The V gene is TRBV20-1, the J gene TRBJ2-1; D is perhaps TRBD2 (6 bases). The CDR3 consists of 18 residues. Trimming took 6 bases from V and 4 from J, leaving 28 bases between them. Germline V gene data show CDR1 as DFQATT and CDR2 as SNEGSKA (reference sequence). The CDR3 DNA follows: TGCAGTGCCCTCTCTCCGGGAACCCCGGGACTTCCTTACAATGAGCAGTTCTTC. The encoded protein is CSALSPGTPGLPYNEQFF.

At least ten counts were recorded for this clone. The chain employs TRBV2 and TRBJ2-3; unclear D gene. The CDR3 covers 8 residues. Trimming pared 8 bases from V and 13 bases from J, leaving 7 bases between. CDR1 is SNHLY, CDR2 FYNNEI, per germline. The CDR3 here is CASRREYF. CDR3 sequence (DNA): TGTGCCAGCCGGCGCGAGTATTTT.

This clone has at least ten counts. Other nucleotide sequences from this sample produce the same CDR3. This rearrangement joins TRBV12-5 to TRBJ2-5, with D unresolved. Germline CDR1 and CDR2: LGHNT and FRNRAP. The CDR3 totals 10 residues. Trimming took 6 bases from V and 3 from J, leaving 2 bases between them. CDR3 residues: CASGEETQYF. As DNA, the CDR3 is TGTGCTAGTGGGGAAGAGACCCAGTACTTC.

The chain links TRBV5-1 to TRBJ1-1, with 8 bases identical to TRBD1. Trimming took 7 bases from V and 6 from J; bases not matched to a gene: 11. Germline V CDR1 and CDR2: SGHRS, YFSETQ. This CDR3 is built from 14 residues. CDR3: CASRLGQGEAEAFF. The CDR3 DNA follows: TGCGCCAGCCGACTCGGACAGGGTGAAGCTGAAGCTTTCTTT.

As to this clone: With a much larger clone just one base away, this may be a read error. CDR3 sequence (DNA): TGTGCCAGCAGTGGGGACTTAGGGGGATATACGCAGTATTTT. Amino acid sequence: CASSGDLGGYTQYF. The chain combines TRBV2 with TRBJ2-3, with D possibly called TRBD1 or TRBD2 (6 bases each). This CDR3 region has 14 residues. The V end was cut by 4 bases, the J end by 7 bases, with 15 bases between. CDR1 SNHLY and CDR2 FYNNEI come from the germline V gene.

This clone was detected only a few times. The rearrangement links TRBV2 to TRBJ2-1, with D perhaps matching TRBD1 (6 bases). CDR1 is SNHLY, CDR2 FYNNEI, per germline. V lost 5 bases and J lost 13, with 18 bases in between. This CDR3 comprises 13 residues. The CDR3 is CASSFTWDNYQFF. The CDR3 nucleotides read TGTGCCAGCAGTTTCACCTGGGACAATTATCAGTTCTTC.

This clone was observed at least ten times. This chain joins TRBV5-1 and TRBJ2-7; 8 nucleotides agree with TRBD1. The V gene's germline CDR1 is SGHRS and CDR2 YFSETQ. The CDR3 has 13 amino acids. V was clipped by 4 bases and J by 2 bases; unmatched bases: 2. The CDR3 spells CASSRDRTYEQYF. Written as DNA, the CDR3 is TGCGCCAGCAGCCGGGACAGGACCTACGAGCAGTACTTC.

This clone was found many times. The chain couples TRBV30 to TRBJ2-1, with D possibly called TRBD1 or TRBD2 (6 bases each). CDR1 is GTSNPN and CDR2 is SVGIG in the germline V gene (reference sequence). The length of the CDR3 is 13 residues. The V end was cut by 4 bases, the J end by 3 bases, with 10 bases between. The CDR3 sequence is CAWNGGGYNEQFF. The CDR3, as DNA: TGTGCCTGGAACGGGGGCGGCTACAATGAGCAGTTCTTC.

The table lists this clone with a few counts. The chain recombines TRBV6-1 with TRBJ1-5, with 10 bases identical to TRBD1. The J segment lost 10 bases and the V segment lost 8 bases, leaving 8 bases of the junction unmatched. This CDR3 is 13 amino acids long. CDR1 and CDR2 (germline): MNHNS, SASEGT. The CDR3: CASAGTGVYPQHF. The CDR3 nucleotides are TGTGCCAGCGCCGGGACAGGGGTATATCCCCAGCATTTT.

Ten or more counts support this clone. This chain links TRBV20-1 with TRBJ1-4; 8 nucleotides align to TRBD1. CDR3 length: 13 residues. From germline, CDR1 is DFQATT and CDR2 SNEGSKA (reference sequence). V lost 5 bases and J lost 8; bases outside the gene matches: 7. This CDR3 is CSAPQGGNEKLFF. The CDR3 DNA follows: TGCAGTGCTCCACAGGGGGGAAACGAAAAACTGTTTTTT.

This clone was observed at least ten times. The V call is TRBV28, the J call TRBJ1-2; D gene unclear. The CDR3 spans 18 residues. Germline CDR1 reads MDHEN; CDR2 reads SYDVKM. Trimming cost V 6 bases and J 0 bases, with 23 bases left between them. The CDR3 spells CASSRVLNSATTNYGYTF. CDR3 sequence (DNA): TGTGCCAGCAGCCGCGTTCTAAACAGTGCGACAACTAACTATGGCTACACCTTC.

This clone was recorded at least ten times. This chain uses TRBV11-1 with TRBJ2-3; possibly TRBD1 for D (6 bases). The V and J ends lost 1 base and 3 bases respectively, with 11 bases between them. Germline values: CDR1 SGHAT, CDR2 FQDESV (reference sequence). This CDR3 is 15 amino acids long. The CDR3 nucleotides read TGTGCCAGCAGCTTAGTGGGGGACAAAACAGATACGCAGTATTTT. Protein sequence: CASSLVGDKTDTQYF.

At least ten counts were recorded for this clone. This CDR3 is also generated by other DNA sequences in the sample. The V call is TRBV10-3, the J call TRBJ1-2; perhaps TRBD1 as D (5 bases). V was trimmed by 6 bases and J by 0 bases, leaving 17 bases between them. The length of the CDR3 is 16 residues. The germline gives CDR1 ENHRY, CDR2 SYGVKD. The CDR3 bases are TGTGCCATCAGCGCCCCTGGGACGGAGGCTAACTATGGCTACACCTTC. Translation: CAISAPGTEANYGYTF.

This clone was counted only a few times. V is TRBV6-1 and J is TRBJ1-2, with 7 positions matching TRBD1. The CDR3 has 15 amino acids. Losses at the gene ends were 6 bases for V and 2 bases for J; bases not matched to a gene: 9. The germline CDR1 and CDR2 sequences are MNHNS and SASEGT. CDR3 residues: CASRTGTVLNYGYTF. The CDR3 DNA is TGTGCCAGCAGGACCGGGACAGTGCTGAACTATGGCTACACCTTC.

This clone was picked up many times. The genes are TRBV20-1 and TRBJ2-7; TRBD1 agrees at 10 bases. Trimming cost V 3 bases and J 4 bases; bases outside gene matches: 12. The CDR3 has 16 residues. Germline CDR1 and CDR2: DFQATT and SNEGSKA (reference sequence). The CDR3 DNA reads TGCAGTGCTAGGGGCCACCGGGACAGGGGTATTTACGAGCAGTACTTC. Translation: CSARGHRDRGIYEQYF.

The V gene is TRBV6-1, the J gene TRBJ1-2, with unresolved D. Trimming took off 6 bases at V and 2 bases at J, with 7 bases between the two ends. This CDR3 comprises 12 residues. CDR1 is MNHNS and CDR2 is SASEGT in the germline V gene. Written as DNA, the CDR3 is TGTGCCAGCAGGGTATTGAACTATGGCTACACCTTC. Protein sequence: CASRVLNYGYTF.

Concerning this clone: Possible read error: a much larger clone is one base away. This rearrangement joins TRBV3-1 to TRBJ2-3; D call uncertain. V shed 1 base and J shed 4 bases, with 9 bases lying between them. Germline assignment: CDR1 LGHDT and CDR2 YNNKEL (reference sequence). The CDR3 is made up of 14 amino acids. This CDR3 is CASSQAYQADTQYF. The CDR3, as DNA: TGTGCCAGCAGCCAAGCCTATCAGGCAGATACGCAGTATTTT.

Details on this clone: Given a much more abundant clone one base away, this may be a read error. The chain uses TRBV19 and TRBJ2-4; TRBD2 agrees at 8 bases. The CDR3 contains 14 residues. After removal of 5 bases from V and 5 bases from J, the junction contained 5 bases not matched to a gene. Germline CDR1 LNHDA, CDR2 SQIVND (reference sequence). Here the CDR3 DNA reads TGTGCCAGTAGTCCGGGGGGGCTCGAAAACATTCAGTACTTC. This translates into CASSPGGLENIQYF.

This clone was observed at least ten times. The rearrangement uses TRBV7-6 and TRBJ1-4; D perhaps matches TRBD1 (6 bases). Germline loops: CDR1 SGHVS, CDR2 FNYEAQ. V was shortened by 5 bases and J by 8 bases, with 15 bases between the two germline ends. This CDR3 comprises 14 residues. The CDR3 nucleotides read TGTGCCAGCAGCCTAACAGGGAAGGGAGAAAAACTGTTTTTT. It specifies CASSLTGKGEKLFF.

This clone is medium-sized by share. The rearrangement joins TRBV28 to TRBJ1-2; D gene unclear. The germline CDR1 and CDR2 sequences are MDHEN and SYDVKM. V was shortened by 6 bases and J by 4 bases, with 12 bases between the two germline ends. The CDR3 length is 13 residues. CDR3 amino acids: CASSPSDPYGYTF. The CDR3 nucleotides are TGTGCCAGCAGCCCAAGCGATCCCTATGGCTACACCTTC.

This chain links TRBV5-4 with TRBJ1-4; D is unresolved. Germline lookup yields CDR1 SGHNT and CDR2 YYREEE (reference sequence). The CDR3 totals 14 residues. V was shortened by 1 base and J by 5 bases, with 9 bases between the two germline ends. The CDR3 DNA sequence: TGTGCCAGCAGCTTGACGGGCGCAAATGAAAAACTGTTTTTT. As protein: CASSLTGANEKLFF. Together with reference TRBV5-4 and TRBJ1-4, the CDR3 gives the full variable domain: ETGVTQSPTHLIKTRGQQVTLRCSSQSGHNTVSWYQQALGQGPQFIFQYYREEENGRGNFPPRFSGLQFPNYSSELNVNALELDDSALYLCASSLTGANEKLFFGSGTQLSVL.

The V and J genes are TRBV7-2 and TRBJ1-2, with a tentative D call TRBD1 (6 bases). CDR3 length equals 14 residues. Trimming took off 5 bases at V and 4 bases at J, with 14 bases between the two ends. Germline values: CDR1 SGHTA, CDR2 FQGNSA. The CDR3 sequence is CASSHTGTLYGYTF. CDR3 nucleotides: TGTGCCAGCAGCCACACCGGGACACTCTATGGCTACACCTTC.

This clone has ten or more counts. The chain joins TRBV6-1 to TRBJ2-4; 8 nucleotides line up with TRBD2. CDR1 and CDR2 from the germline V gene are MNHNS and SASEGT. The ends lost 5 bases at V and 3 bases at J; junction bases unmatched: 6. The CDR3 has 15 residues. As DNA, the CDR3 is TGTGCCAGCAGTTATACAGCGGGGGTCAAAAACATTCAGTACTTC. It codes for CASSYTAGVKNIQYF.

This clone has ten or more counts. The CDR3, as DNA: TGTGCCAGCAGCCCGGACGGACCTGAGCAGTTCTTC. Its protein product is CASSPDGPEQFF. V is TRBV5-6 and J is TRBJ2-1; D ambiguous. The V gene lost 4 bases and the J gene lost 9 bases, with 11 bases spanning the gap. The CDR3 consists of 12 residues. Germline-derived CDR1 and CDR2 are SGHDT and YYEEEE.

The sample holds many counts of this clone. The CDR3 region has the DNA TGCAGTGCTAAACGAGAGGGACTAAGCACAGATACGCAGTATTTT. It yields the protein CSAKREGLSTDTQYF. This chain links TRBV20-1 with TRBJ2-3; 7 bases line up with TRBD2. This CDR3 is 15 amino acids long. Germline CDR1 reads DFQATT; CDR2 reads SNEGSKA (reference sequence). The J segment lost 0 bases and the V segment lost 4 bases, leaving 7 bases of the junction unmatched.

Ten or more counts support this clone. This sequence joins TRBV30 and TRBJ2-7, with D possibly matching TRBD1 (6 bases). Trimming pared 0 bases from V and 5 bases from J, leaving 14 bases between. The CDR3 covers 14 residues. Looked up from germline, CDR1 is GTSNPN and CDR2 is SVGIG (reference sequence). For the CDR3, the DNA is TGTGCCTGGAGTGTGGGGGCAGGGATCCACGAGCAGTACTTC. It yields the protein CAWSVGAGIHEQYF.